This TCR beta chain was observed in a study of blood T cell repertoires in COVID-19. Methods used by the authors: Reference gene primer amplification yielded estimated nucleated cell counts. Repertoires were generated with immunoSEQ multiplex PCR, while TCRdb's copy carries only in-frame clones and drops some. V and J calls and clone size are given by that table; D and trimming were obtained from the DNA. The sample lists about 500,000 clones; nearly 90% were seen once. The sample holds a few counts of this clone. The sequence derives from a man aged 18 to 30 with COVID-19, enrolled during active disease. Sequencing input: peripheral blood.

The CDR3 here is CASSSSTSGGSYEQYF. The CDR3 nucleotides read TGTGCCAGTAGTTCGTCGACTAGCGGGGGATCCTACGAGCAGTACTTC. The gene calls are TRBV19 and TRBJ2-7, with 12 bases matching TRBD2. This CDR3 comprises 16 residues. J lost 1 base, V lost 5 bases, and 6 bases had no gene match. Germline lookup yields CDR1 LNHDA and CDR2 SQIVND (reference sequence).